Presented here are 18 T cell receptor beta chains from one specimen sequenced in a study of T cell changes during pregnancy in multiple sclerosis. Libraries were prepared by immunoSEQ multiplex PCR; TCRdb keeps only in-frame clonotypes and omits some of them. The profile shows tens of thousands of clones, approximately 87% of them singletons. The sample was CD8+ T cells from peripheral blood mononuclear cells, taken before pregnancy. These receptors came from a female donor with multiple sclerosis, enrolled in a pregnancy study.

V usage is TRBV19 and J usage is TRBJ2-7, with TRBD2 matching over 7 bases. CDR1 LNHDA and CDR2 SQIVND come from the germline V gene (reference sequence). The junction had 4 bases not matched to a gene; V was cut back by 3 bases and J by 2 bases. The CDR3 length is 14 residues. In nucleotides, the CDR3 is TGTGCCAGTAGTATCGGTCTAGCGGCCTACGAGCAGTACTTC. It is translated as CASSIGLAAYEQYF.

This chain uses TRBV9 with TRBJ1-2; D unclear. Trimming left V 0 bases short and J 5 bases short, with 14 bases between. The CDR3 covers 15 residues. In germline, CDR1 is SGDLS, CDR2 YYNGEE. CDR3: CASSVERSPLYGYTF. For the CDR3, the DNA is TGTGCCAGCAGCGTAGAGCGGTCTCCCCTTTATGGCTACACCTTC. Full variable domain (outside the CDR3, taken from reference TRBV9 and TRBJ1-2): DSGVTQTPKHLITATGQRVTLRCSPRSGDLSVYWYQQSLDQGLQFLIQYYNGEERAKGNILERFSAQQFPDLHSELNLSSLELGDSALYFCASSVERSPLYGYTFGSGTRLTVV.

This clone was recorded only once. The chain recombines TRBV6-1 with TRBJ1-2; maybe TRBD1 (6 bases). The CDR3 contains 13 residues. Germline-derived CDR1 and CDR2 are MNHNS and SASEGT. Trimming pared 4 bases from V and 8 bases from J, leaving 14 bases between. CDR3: CASSVPQGRGYTF. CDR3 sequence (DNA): TGTGCCAGCAGTGTACCGCAGGGGAGAGGCTACACCTTC.

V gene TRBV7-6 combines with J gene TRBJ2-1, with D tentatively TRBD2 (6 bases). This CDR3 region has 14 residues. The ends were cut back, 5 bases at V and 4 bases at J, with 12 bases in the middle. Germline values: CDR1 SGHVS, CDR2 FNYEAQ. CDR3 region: CASSISGSYNEQFF. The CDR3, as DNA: TGTGCCAGCAGCATTAGCGGTTCTTACAATGAGCAGTTCTTC.

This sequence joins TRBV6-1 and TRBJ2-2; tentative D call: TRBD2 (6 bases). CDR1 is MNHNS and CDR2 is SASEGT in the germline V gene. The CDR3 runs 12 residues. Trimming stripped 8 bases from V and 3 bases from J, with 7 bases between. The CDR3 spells CASGGDTGELFF. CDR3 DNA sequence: TGTGCCAGCGGAGGGGACACCGGGGAGCTGTTTTTT.

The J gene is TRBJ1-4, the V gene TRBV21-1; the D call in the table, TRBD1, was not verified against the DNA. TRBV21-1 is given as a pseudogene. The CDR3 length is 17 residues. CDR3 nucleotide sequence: TGTGCCAGCAGCAAATCTGGGGGCTTGACAACTAATGAAAAACTGTTTTTT. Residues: CASSKSGGLTTNEKLFF.

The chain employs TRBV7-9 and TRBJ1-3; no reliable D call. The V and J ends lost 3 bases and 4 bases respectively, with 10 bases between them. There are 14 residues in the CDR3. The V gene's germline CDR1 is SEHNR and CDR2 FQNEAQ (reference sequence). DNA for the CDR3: TGTGCCAGCAGCTTTTTGCCAGAAGGAAACACCATATATTTT. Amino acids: CASSFLPEGNTIYF.

CDR3 sequence reads: CASTGQGNTEAFF. CDR3 bases: TGTGCCAGCACGGGACAGGGGAACACTGAAGCTTTCTTT. The rearrangement uses TRBV6-1 and TRBJ1-1; 9 bases agree with TRBD1. This CDR3 contains 13 residues. Germline V CDR1 and CDR2: MNHNS, SASEGT. The ends lost 7 bases at V and 1 base at J; junction bases unmatched: 1.

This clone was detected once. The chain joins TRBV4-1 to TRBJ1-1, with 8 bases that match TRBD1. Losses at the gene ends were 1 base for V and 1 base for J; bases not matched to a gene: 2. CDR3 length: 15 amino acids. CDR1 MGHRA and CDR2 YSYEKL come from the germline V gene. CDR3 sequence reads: CASSQGTGPNTEAFF. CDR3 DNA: TGCGCCAGCAGCCAAGGGACAGGGCCGAACACTGAAGCTTTCTTT.

This CDR3 is CASSQDRDRGEGGTQYF. CDR3 DNA: TGCGCCAGCAGCCAAGATCGGGACAGGGGAGAAGGTGGAACGCAGTATTTT. This sequence joins TRBV4-1 and TRBJ2-3; 10 nucleotides align to TRBD1. The CDR3 spans 17 residues. Germline assignment: CDR1 MGHRA and CDR2 YSYEKL. V was clipped by 0 bases and J by 9 bases; unmatched bases: 12.

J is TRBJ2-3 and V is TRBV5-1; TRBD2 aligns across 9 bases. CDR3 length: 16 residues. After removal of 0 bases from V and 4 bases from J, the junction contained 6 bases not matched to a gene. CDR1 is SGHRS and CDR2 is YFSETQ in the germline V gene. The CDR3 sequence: CASSLDAGGPADTQYF. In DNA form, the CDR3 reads TGCGCCAGCAGCTTGGATGCGGGAGGGCCCGCAGATACGCAGTATTTT.

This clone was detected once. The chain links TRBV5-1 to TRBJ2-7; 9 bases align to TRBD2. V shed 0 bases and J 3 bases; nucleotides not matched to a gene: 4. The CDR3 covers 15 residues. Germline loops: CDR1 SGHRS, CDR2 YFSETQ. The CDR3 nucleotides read TGCGCCAGCAGCTTGGGACTAGCGGAGTACTACGAGCAGTACTTC. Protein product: CASSLGLAEYYEQYF.

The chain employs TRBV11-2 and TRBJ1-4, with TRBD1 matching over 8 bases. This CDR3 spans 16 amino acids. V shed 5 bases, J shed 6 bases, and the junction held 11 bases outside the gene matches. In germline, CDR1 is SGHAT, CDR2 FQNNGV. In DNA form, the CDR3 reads TGTGCCAGCAGCCCCCACCCGGGACAGGTGGATGAAAAACTGTTTTTT. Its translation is CASSPHPGQVDEKLFF.

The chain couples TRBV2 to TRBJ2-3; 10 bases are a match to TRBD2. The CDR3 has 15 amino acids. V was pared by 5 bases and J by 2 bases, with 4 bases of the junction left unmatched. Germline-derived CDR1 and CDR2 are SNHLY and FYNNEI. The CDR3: CASSIGTSDTDTQYF. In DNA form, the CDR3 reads TGTGCCAGCAGTATCGGGACTAGCGACACAGATACGCAGTATTTT.

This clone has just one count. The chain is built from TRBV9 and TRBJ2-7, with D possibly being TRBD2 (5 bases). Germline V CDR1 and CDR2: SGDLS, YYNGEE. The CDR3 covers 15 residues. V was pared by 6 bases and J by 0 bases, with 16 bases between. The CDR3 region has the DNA TGTGCCAGCAACCAAGGAGGTCAGAACTCCTACGAGCAGTACTTC. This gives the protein CASNQGGQNSYEQYF.

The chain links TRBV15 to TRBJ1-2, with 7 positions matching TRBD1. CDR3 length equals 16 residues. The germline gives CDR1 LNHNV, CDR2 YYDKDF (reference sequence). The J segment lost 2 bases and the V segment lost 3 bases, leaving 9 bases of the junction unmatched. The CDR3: CATSSPTQDRNYGYTF. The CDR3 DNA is TGTGCCACCAGCAGCCCGACACAGGACAGGAACTATGGCTACACCTTC.

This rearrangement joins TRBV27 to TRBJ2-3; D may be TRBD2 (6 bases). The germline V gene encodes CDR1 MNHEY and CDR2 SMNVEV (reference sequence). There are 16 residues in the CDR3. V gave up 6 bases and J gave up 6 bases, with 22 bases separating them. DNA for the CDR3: TGTGCCAGCAGAGCCCCTTTGGGGGAGGATCCCGATACGCAGTATTTT. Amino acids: CASRAPLGEDPDTQYF.

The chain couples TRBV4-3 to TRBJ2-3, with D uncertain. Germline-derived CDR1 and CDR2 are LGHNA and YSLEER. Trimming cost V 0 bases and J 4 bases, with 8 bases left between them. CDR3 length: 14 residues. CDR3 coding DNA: TGCGCCAGCAGCCAAGATCGAGTGGCAGATACGCAGTATTTT. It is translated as CASSQDRVADTQYF.